The TCR beta chain under discussion was sequenced for a study of ipilimumab plus nivolumab after autologous stem cell transplantation. Turning to the study itself: Median doses per patient: roughly five ipilimumab, roughly 8 nivolumab. Both relapsed and primary refractory DLBCL were included. Study-wide points: The authors say TCR, Treg and microbiome findings warrant further study.

Points on this clone: Its antigen is undetermined.

Sequencing used immunoSEQ multiplex PCR; TCRdb keeps in-frame clones, though not all of them. The table has tens of thousands of clones, about 82% seen once. Germline V gene data show CDR1 as MNHNS and CDR2 as SASEGT. The CDR3 is 14 amino acids. With 11 bases clipped from V and 7 bases from J, the junction kept 10 bases outside the gene matches. The receptor comes from a male donor with diffuse large B-cell lymphoma. The chain recombines TRBV6-1 with TRBJ1-6; TRBD1 aligns across 8 bases. Material: PBMCs, obtained in a trial of ipilimumab plus nivolumab as post-transplant consolidation. CDR3 protein: CAGRTGTGNSPLHF. Here the CDR3 DNA reads TGTGCCGGAAGGACAGGGACGGGGAATTCACCCCTCCACTTT.